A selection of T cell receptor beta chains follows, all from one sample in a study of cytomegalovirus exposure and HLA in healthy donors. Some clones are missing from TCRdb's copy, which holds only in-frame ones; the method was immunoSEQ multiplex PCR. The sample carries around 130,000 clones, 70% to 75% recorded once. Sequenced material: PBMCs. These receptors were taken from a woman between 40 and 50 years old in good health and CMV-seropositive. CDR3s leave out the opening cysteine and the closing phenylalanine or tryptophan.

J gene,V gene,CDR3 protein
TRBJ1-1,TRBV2,ASSEVTQGSGTEAF
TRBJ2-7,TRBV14,ASSQSTSGGRSSYEQY
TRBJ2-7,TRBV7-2,ASSPRTGASYEQY
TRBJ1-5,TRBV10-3,AIRTGVSQPQH
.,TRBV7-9,ASSPAGPYEQY
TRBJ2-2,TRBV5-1,ASSVDSSPGELF
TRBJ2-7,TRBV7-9,ASSLMAGAGEQY
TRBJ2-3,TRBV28,ASTPRDRHTDTQY
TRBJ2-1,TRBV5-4,ASSPTGSSYNEQF
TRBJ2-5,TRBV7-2,AGSLAGLQETQY
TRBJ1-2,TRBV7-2,ASRVGQAYGYT
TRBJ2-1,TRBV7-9,ASSYGTGLSVGEQF
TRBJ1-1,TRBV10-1,ASSRRDRGSNTEAF
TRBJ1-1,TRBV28,ASNLRQEAF
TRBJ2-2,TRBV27,ASTRTGGPLNTGELF
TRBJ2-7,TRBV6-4,ASTLIWTDLPLYEQY
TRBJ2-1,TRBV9,ASTAQSGTSGVEQF
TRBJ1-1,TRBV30,AWGGQLDTEAF
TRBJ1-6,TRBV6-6,ASKEGSSYNSPLH
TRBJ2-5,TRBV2,ASSTVAGGQETQY
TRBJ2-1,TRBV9,ASSVAPGLTYNEQF
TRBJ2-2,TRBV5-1,ASSSGTSGRTGELF
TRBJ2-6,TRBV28,GAGVGANVLT
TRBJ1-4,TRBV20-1,SASRRSELF
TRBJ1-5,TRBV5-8,ASSWGDRVVHQPQH
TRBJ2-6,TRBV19,ASIKQSSGANVLT
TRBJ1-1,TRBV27,AVGQGGTEAF
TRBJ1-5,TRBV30,AWSAGINQPQH
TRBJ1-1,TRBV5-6,ASRLSGLRLTEAF
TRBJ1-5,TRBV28,ASTGSNQAQH
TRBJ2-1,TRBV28,ASSFKFRYNEQF
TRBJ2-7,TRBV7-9,ASSLKPTGYEQY
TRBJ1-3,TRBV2,ASSVENSGNTIY
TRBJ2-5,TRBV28,ASSTPGQGRGTQY
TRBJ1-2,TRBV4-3,ASSQDLVTANYGYT
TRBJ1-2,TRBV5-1,ASRTGEGYYGYT
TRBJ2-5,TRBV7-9,ASSLGTSGAYQETQY
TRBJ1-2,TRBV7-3,ASSLGGRGEGGYT
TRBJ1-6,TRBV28,ASSSGTGDNSPLH
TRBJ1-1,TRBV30,AWRPGLTDGGATEAF
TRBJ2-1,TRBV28,ASSYAGGGYNEQF
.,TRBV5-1,ASSAVAGTVYEQY
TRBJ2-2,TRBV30,AWSLRTGNTGELF
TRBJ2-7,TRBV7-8,ASSLVEGLSYEQY
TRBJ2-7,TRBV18,ASSPTGGSYEQY
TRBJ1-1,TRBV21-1,ASSQGCGGKNTEAF
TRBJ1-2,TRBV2,ASRGDSKGYT
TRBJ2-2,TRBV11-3,ASSLDPGTNTGELF
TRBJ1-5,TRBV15,ATSSGQGDYSNQPQH
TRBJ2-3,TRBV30,AWSTGGTDTQY
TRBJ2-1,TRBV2,ASSEGLAGYNEQF
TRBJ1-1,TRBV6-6,ASSPGTGVSNTEAF
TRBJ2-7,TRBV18,ASSEFPGQTTYEQY
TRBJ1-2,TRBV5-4,ASRRETGGVYGYT
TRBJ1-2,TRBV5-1,ASSLGSGGPFGYGYT
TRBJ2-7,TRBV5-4,ASSLGTSGMEQY
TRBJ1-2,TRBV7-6,ASSLGGYGYT